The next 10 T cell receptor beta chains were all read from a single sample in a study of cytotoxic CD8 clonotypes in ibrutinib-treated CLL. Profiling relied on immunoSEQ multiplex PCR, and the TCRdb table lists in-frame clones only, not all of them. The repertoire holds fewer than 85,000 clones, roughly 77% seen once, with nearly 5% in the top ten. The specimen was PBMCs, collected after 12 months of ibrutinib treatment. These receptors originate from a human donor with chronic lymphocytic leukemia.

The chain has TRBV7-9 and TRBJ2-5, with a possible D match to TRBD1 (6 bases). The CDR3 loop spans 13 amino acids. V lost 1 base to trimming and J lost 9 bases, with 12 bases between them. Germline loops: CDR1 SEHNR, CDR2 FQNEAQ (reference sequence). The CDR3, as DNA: TGTGCCAGCAGCTTAGATGGCGAGGGGGCCCAGTACTTC. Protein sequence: CASSLDGEGAQYF.

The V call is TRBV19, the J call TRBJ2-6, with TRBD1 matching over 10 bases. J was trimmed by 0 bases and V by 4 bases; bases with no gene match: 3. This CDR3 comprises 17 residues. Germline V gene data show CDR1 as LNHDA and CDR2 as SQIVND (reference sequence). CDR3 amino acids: CASSTGTGASGANVLTF. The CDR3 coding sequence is TGTGCCAGTAGTACCGGGACAGGGGCCTCTGGGGCCAACGTCCTGACTTTC. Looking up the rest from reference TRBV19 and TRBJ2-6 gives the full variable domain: DGGITQSPKYLFRKEGQNVTLSCEQNLNHDAMYWYRQDPGQGLRLIYYSQIVNDFQKGDIAEGYSVSREKKESFPLTVTSAQKNPTAFYLCASSTGTGASGANVLTFGAGSRLTVL.

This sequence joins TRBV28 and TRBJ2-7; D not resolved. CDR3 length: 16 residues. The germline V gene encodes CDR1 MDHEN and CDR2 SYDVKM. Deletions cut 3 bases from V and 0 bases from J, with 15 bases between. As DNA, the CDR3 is TGTGCCAGCAGTTTTGGTTCTCTTGCGGCCTCCTACGAGCAGTACTTC. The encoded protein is CASSFGSLAASYEQYF.

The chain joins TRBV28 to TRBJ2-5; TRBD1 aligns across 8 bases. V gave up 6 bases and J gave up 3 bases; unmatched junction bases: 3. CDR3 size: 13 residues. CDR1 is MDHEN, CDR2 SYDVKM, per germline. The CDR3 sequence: CASRKTGEETQYF. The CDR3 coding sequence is TGTGCCAGCAGAAAGACAGGGGAAGAGACCCAGTACTTC.

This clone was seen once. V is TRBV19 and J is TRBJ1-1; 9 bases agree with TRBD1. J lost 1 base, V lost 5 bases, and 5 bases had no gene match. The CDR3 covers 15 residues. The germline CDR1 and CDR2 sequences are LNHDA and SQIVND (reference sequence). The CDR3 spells CASSQGTGWNTEAFF. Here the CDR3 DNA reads TGTGCCAGTAGTCAAGGGACAGGGTGGAACACTGAAGCTTTCTTT. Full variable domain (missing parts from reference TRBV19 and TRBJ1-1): DGGITQSPKYLFRKEGQNVTLSCEQNLNHDAMYWYRQDPGQGLRLIYYSQIVNDFQKGDIAEGYSVSREKKESFPLTVTSAQKNPTAFYLCASSQGTGWNTEAFFGQGTRLTVV.

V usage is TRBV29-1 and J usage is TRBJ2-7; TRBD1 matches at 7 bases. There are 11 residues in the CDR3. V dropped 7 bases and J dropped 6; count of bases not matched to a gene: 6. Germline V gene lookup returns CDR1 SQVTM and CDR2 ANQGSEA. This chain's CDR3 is CSAGQAGEQYF. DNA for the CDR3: TGCAGCGCTGGACAGGCGGGCGAGCAGTACTTC.

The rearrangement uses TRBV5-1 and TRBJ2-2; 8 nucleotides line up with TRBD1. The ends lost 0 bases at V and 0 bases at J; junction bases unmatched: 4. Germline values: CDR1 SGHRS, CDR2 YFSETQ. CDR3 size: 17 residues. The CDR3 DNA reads TGCGCCAGCAGCTTGGCAGGACAGGGTCCGAACACCGGGGAGCTGTTTTTT. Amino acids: CASSLAGQGPNTGELFF.

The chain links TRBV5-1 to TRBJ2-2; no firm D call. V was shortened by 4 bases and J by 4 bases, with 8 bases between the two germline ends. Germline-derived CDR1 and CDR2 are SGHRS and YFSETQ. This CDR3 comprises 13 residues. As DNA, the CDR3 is TGCGCCAGCAGCCACCCGACCACCGGGGAGCTGTTTTTT. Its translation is CASSHPTTGELFF.

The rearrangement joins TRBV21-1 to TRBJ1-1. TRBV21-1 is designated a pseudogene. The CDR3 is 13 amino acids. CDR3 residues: CASSKRDVPEAFF. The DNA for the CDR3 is TGTGCCAGCAGCAAACGGGACGTCCCTGAAGCTTTCTTT.

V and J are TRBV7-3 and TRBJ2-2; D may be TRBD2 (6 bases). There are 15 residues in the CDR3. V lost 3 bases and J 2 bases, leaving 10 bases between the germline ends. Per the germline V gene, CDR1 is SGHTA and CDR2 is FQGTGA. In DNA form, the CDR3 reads TGTGCCAGCAGCTTCGGCGGGAAAAACACCGGGGAGCTGTTTTTT. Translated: CASSFGGKNTGELFF.